The entry that follows covers one TCR beta chain sequence. Its antigen is unidentified. The study separated CD4+ cells into CD45RA+ naive and CD45RA-negative memory subsets. The source of the sample is a study of shared clonotypes between healthy human individuals. Looking at the study overall: A couple of women and a few men aged 18 to 49 served as donors. Points from the study as a whole: Non-shared clonotypes had lower generation probabilities than clonotypes shared by all four sorted-subset donors.

Genomic DNA per cell subset filled all wells of several immunoSEQ plates. TCRdb keeps only in-frame clones here, not all; method: immunoSEQ multiplex PCR. The sample records roughly 1,500,000 clones, 95% to 99% being singletons. Germline V lookup: CDR1 SQVTM, CDR2 ANQGSEA. CDR3 length equals 12 residues. V lost 2 bases and J lost 4, with 8 bases in between. This rearrangement joins TRBV29-1 to TRBJ1-2; D is possibly TRBD1 (6 bases). Specimen: naive CD4+ T cells sorted from blood. Subset specified: CD45RA+ positively selected. The receptor was derived from a man aged 30 to 45 in good health. The CDR3 DNA follows: TGCAGCGTTGAAACAGGGTTCTATGGCTACACCTTC. Translation: CSVETGFYGYTF.